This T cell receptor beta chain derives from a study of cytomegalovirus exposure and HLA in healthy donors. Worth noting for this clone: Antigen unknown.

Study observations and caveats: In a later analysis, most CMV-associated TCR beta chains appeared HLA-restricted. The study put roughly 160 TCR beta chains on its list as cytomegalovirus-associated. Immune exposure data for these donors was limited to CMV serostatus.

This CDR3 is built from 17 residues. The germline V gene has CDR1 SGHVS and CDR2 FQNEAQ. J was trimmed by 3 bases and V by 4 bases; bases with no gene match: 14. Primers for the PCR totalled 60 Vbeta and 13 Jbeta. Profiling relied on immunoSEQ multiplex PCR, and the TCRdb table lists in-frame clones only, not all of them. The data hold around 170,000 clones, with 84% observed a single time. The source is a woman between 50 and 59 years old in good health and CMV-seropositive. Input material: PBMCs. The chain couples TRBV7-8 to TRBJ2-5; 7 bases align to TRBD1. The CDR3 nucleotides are TGTGCCAGCAGCTCACGGACAGGTTTAGGAGGAAAAGAGACCCAGTACTTC. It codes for CASSSRTGLGGKETQYF.